The clone carrying this TCR beta chain was picked up many times. Its antigen is undetermined. This entry is derived from a study of regulatory T cells in long-lasting Graves disease. Study as a whole: Graves' patients, newly diagnosed, had taken antithyroid drugs under 3 months. General study results and limits: Graves' patients with persistent disease showed TCR diversity lower than patients newly diagnosed.

V was pared by 2 bases and J by 2 bases, with 6 bases of the junction left unmatched. The CDR3 runs to 16 residues. Germline CDR1 and CDR2: MDHEN and SYDVKM. Construction of TCR beta libraries relied on iRepertoire HTBI primers and on Arm-PCR targeting CDR3 regions. Via MiXCR, TCRdb re-called the multiplex PCR reads, giving one row per CDR3 protein. The sample contains approximately 460,000 distinct CDR3 sequences, 15% to 20% of which appear only once. This sample's time point: newly diagnosed GD, antithyroid drugs for less than 3 months. PBMCs were the source of the RNA used for TCR sequencing. These same data were also listed under a study on T cells in Graves' hyperthyroidism and ophthalmopathy. Per that paper: RT-PCR in the first round (using the HTBI primer set) targeted the TCR CDR3. Prediction of ophthalmopathy progression came a median around 6 months pre-onset.

The chain is built from TRBV28 and TRBJ2-7; 10 bases map to TRBD2. Specimen: peripheral blood mononuclear cells (PBMCs), collected at new diagnosis, from a patient treated with antithyroid drugs. The TCR was taken from a woman under 40 with Graves disease. The CDR3 here is CASSLPLAGVTYEQYF. For the CDR3, the DNA is TGTGCCAGCAGTTTACCTCTAGCGGGAGTTACCTACGAGCAGTACTTC. Based on the CDR3 plus reference TRBV28 and TRBJ2-7, the full variable domain is DVKVTQSSRYLVKRTGEKVFLECVQDMDHENMFWYRQDPGLGLRLIYFSYDVKMKEKGDIPEGYSVSREKKERFSLILESASTNQTSMYLCASSLPLAGVTYEQYFGPGTRLTVT.